Described below is a single T cell receptor beta chain sequence and its context. Its antigen is currently unknown. This record belongs to a study of shared clonotypes between healthy human individuals. Study background: Plates per donor: three CD4 naive, three CD4 memory, two CD8 naive, one CD8 memory.

Overall study findings and caveats: Non-shared clonotypes showed lower generation probabilities than clonotypes common to all four donors. About 5% was the fraction of naive CD4 clonotypes found shared across a handful of donors.

CD45RA+ naive and CD45RA-negative memory subsets were separated from CD4+ cells. Sequencing was performed with immunoSEQ multiplex PCR; in TCRdb, only in-frame clones are kept and a portion is missing. The sample has about 2.4 million clones, 93% seen once; the top ten hold more than 0.35%. The sequence came from a man younger than 35 in good health. Some clones in this sample may be carry-over from other donors' samples. Sequencing was performed on naive CD4+ T cells from PBMCs. As for subset: CD45RA+ positively selected.

Written as DNA, the CDR3 is TGTGCCAGTAGTATTTCCGGGAGGGCCCTGGGAAATCAGCCCCAGCATTTT. Translation: CASSISGRALGNQPQHF. The gene calls are TRBV19 and TRBJ1-5; D is uncertain. V dropped 3 bases and J dropped 4 bases, with 19 bases sitting between them. Germline CDR1 and CDR2: LNHDA and SQIVND (reference sequence). The CDR3 covers 17 residues.